What follows is one TCR beta chain and its context. These data come from a study of blood T cells in healthy people across ages. A second roughly 6 to 12 cycle PCR used barcoded and J-beta primers. Via MiXCR, TCRdb re-called the 5' RACE reads, giving one row per CDR3 protein. The sample lists approximately 960,000 distinct CDR3 sequences, 25% to 35% occurring once. Germline lookup yields CDR1 SGHTA and CDR2 FQGNSA. The CDR3 has 13 amino acids. The V gene lost 5 bases and the J gene lost 4 bases, with 11 bases spanning the gap. This sample also belongs to another study, concerning T cells of mothers and their children.

The sequence came from a woman between 40 and 50 years old in good health. The V gene is TRBV7-2, the J gene TRBJ1-2; no firm D call. Sequencing was done on a sample of blood. DNA of the CDR3: TGTGCCAGCAGCCCGCCAATCGCCTATGGCTACACCTTC. It specifies CASSPPIAYGYTF.